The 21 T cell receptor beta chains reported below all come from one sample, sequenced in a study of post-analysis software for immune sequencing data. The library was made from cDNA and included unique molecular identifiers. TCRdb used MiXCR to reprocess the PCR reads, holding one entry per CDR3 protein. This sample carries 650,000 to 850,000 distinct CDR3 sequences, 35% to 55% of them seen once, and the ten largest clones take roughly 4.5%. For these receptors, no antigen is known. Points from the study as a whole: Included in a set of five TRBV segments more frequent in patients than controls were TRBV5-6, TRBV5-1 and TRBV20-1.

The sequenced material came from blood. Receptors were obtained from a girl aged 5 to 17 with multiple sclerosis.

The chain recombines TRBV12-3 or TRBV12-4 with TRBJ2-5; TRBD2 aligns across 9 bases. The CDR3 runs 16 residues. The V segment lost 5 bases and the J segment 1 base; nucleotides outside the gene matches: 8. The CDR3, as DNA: TGTGCCAGCAGTCTAGGGCGGGAGGGATTCCAAGAGACCCAGTACTTC. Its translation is CASSLGREGFQETQYF.

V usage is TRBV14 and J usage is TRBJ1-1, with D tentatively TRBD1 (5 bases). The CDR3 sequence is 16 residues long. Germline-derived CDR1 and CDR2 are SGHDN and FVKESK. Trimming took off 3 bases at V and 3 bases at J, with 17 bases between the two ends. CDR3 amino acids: CASSHGWGSQDTEAFF. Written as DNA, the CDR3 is TGTGCCAGCAGCCATGGGTGGGGCAGTCAGGACACTGAAGCTTTCTTT.

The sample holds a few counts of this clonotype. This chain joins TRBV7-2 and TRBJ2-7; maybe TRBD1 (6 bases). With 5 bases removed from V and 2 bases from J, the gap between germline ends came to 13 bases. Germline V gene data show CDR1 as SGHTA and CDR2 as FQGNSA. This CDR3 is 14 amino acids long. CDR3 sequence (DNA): TGTGCCAGCAGCCCAGCAGGGGACCCCTACGAGCAGTACTTC. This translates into CASSPAGDPYEQYF.

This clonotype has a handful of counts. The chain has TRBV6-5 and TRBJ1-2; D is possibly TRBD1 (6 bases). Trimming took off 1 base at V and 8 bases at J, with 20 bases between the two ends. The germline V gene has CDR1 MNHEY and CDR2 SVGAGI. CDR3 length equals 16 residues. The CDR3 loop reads CASSYFGLAGAEGYTF. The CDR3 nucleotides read TGTGCCAGCAGTTACTTCGGTTTGGCGGGGGCGGAGGGCTACACCTTC.

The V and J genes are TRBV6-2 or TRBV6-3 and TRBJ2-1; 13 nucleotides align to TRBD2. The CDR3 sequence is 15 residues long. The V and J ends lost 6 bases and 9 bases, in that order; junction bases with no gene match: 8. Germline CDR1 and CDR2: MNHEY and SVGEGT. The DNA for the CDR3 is TGTGCCAGCAGCAGGACTAGCGGGAGCTTCGGTGAGCAGTTCTTC. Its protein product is CASSRTSGSFGEQFF.

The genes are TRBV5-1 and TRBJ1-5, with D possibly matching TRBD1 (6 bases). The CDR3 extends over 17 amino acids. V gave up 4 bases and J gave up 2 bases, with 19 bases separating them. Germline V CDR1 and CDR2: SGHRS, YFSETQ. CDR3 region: CASSPNPPGDGNQPQHF. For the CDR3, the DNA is TGCGCCAGCAGCCCCAACCCTCCAGGGGATGGCAATCAGCCCCAGCATTTT.

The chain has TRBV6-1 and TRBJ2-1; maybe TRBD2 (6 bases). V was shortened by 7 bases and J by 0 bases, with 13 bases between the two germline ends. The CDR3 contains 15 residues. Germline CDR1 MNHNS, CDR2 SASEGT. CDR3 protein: CASIPAEGSYNEQFF. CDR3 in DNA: TGTGCCAGCATACCCGCGGAGGGCTCCTACAATGAGCAGTTCTTC.

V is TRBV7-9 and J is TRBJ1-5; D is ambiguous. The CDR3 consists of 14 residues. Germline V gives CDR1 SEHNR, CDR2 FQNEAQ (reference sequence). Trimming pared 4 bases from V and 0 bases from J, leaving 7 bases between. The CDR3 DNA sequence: TGTGCCAGCAGCTCGGATTCTAGCAATCAGCCCCAGCATTTT. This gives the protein CASSSDSSNQPQHF.

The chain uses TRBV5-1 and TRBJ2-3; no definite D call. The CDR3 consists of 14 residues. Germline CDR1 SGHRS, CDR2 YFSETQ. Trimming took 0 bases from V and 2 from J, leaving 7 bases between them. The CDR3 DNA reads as TGCGCCAGCAGCTTGGAATCCTCCACAGATACGCAGTATTTT. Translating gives CASSLESSTDTQYF.

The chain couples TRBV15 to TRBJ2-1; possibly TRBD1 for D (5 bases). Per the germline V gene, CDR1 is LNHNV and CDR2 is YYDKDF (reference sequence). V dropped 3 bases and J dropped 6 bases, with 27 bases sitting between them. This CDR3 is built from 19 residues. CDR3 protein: CATSSEWLGLAGKGNEQFF. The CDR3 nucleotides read TGTGCCACCAGCAGCGAATGGTTAGGTTTGGCAGGGAAGGGCAATGAGCAGTTCTTC.

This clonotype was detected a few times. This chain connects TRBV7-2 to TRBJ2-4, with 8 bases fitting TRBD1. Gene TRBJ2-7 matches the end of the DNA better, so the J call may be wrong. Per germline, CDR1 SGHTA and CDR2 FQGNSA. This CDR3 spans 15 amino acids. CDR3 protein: CASSLTDRGYYEQYF. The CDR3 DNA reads TGTGCCAGCAGCTTAACAGACAGGGGCTATTACGAGCAGTACTTC.

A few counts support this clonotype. The chain's CDR3 is CATSGAGNEQFF. CDR3 bases: TGTGCCACCAGCGGCGCAGGTAATGAGCAGTTCTTC. V is TRBV15 and J is TRBJ2-1; no definite D call. CDR1 LNHNV and CDR2 YYDKDF come from the germline V gene (reference sequence). V was pared by 5 bases and J by 7 bases, with 9 bases between. The CDR3 runs to 12 residues. Combining the CDR3 with reference TRBV15 and TRBJ2-1 gives the whole variable domain DAMVIQNPRYQVTQFGKPVTLSCSQTLNHNVMYWYQQKSSQAPKLLFHYYDKDFNNEADTPDNFQSRRPNTSFCFLDIRSPGLGDTAMYLCATSGAGNEQFFGPGTRLTVL.

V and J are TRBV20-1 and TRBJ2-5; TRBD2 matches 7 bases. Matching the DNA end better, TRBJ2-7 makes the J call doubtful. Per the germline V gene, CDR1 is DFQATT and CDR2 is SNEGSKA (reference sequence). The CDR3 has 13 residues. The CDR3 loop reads CSARGGVHYEQYF. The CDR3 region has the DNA TGCAGTGCTAGGGGGGGGGTCCACTACGAGCAGTACTTC.

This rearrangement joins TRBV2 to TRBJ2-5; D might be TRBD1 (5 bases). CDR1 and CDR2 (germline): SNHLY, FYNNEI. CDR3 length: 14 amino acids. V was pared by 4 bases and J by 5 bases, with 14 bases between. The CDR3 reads CASSARQNRETQYF. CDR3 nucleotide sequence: TGTGCCAGCAGTGCTCGACAGAACCGCGAGACCCAGTACTTC.

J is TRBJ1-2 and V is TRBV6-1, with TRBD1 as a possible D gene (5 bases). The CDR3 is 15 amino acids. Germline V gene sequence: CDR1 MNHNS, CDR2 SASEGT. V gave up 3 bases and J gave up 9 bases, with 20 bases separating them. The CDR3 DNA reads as TGTGCCAGCAGTGAGTTGTCCGGGACTTTGATTCGCTACACCTTC. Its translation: CASSELSGTLIRYTF.

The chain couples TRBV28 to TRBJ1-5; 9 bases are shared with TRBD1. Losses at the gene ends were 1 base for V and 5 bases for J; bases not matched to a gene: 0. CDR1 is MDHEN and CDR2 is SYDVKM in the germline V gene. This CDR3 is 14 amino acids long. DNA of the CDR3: TGTGCCAGCAGTTTATACAGGGGGCATCAGCCCCAGCATTTT. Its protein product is CASSLYRGHQPQHF.

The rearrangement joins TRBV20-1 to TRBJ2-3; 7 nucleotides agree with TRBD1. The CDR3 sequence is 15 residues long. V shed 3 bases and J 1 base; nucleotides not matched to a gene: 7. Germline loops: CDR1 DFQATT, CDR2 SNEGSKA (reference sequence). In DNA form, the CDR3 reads TGCAGTGCTAGTACGGCAGGGGGTGGCACAGATACGCAGTATTTT. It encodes CSASTAGGGTDTQYF.

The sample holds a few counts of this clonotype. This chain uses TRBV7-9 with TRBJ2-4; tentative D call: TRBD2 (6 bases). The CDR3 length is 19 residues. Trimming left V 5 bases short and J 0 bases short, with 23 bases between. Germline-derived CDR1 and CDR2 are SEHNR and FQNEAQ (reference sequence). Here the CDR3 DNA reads TGTGCCAGCAGCCCTCAAGGGACTGGCTCCGGAGGAGCCAAAAACATTCAGTACTTC. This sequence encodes CASSPQGTGSGGAKNIQYF.

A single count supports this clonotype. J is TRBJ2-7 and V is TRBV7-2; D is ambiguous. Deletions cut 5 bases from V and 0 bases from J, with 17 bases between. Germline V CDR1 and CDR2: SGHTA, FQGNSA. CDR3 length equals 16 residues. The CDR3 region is CASSPLIGSTSYEQYF. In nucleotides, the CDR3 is TGTGCCAGCAGCCCCCTGATAGGTTCCACCTCCTACGAGCAGTACTTC.

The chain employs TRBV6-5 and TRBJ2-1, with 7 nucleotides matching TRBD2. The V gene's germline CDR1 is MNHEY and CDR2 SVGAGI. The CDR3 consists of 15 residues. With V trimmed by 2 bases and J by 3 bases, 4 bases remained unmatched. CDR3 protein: CASSYLGLGYNEQFF. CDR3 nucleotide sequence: TGTGCCAGCAGTTACCTCGGACTAGGCTACAATGAGCAGTTCTTC.

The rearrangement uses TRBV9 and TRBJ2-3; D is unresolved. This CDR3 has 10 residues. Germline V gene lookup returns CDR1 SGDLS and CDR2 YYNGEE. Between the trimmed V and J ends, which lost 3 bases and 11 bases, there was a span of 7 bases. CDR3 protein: CASSGRRQYF. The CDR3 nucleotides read TGTGCCAGCAGCGGACGAAGGCAGTATTTT.